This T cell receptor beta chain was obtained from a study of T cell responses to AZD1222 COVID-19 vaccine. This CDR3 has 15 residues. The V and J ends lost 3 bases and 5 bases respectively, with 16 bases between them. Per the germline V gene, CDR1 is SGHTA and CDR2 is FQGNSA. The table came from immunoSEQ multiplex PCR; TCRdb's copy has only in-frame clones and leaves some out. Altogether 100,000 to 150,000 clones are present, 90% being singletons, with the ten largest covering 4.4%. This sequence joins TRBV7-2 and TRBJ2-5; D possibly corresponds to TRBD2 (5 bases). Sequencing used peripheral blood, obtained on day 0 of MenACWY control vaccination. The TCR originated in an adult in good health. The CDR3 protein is CASSFILAVGETQYF. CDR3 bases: TGTGCCAGCAGCTTTATCCTAGCTGTCGGGGAGACCCAGTACTTC.